A single sample is the source of the 21 T cell receptor beta chains below, sequenced in a study of shared clonotypes between healthy human individuals. Produced via immunoSEQ multiplex PCR; TCRdb's table is partial and in-frame only. The repertoire has about 2.3 million clones, 92% of them found once; the top ten carry 0.37%. The specimen sequenced was naive CD4+ T cells from PBMCs. The subset here: CD45RA+ positively selected. These receptor sequences come from a man in his late teens or twenties in good health. Some clones in this sample may be carry-over from other donors' samples.

This chain joins TRBV4-2 and TRBJ2-1; 8 bases are shared with TRBD2. The germline V gene has CDR1 LGHNA and CDR2 YNFKEQ. The CDR3 has 19 amino acids. The junction had 15 bases not matched to a gene; V was cut back by 0 bases and J by 5 bases. DNA of the CDR3: TGTGCCAGCAGCCAAGATCCCAGCGGGAGTGTCAGAATGAACAATGAGCAGTTCTTC. Translating it yields CASSQDPSGSVRMNNEQFF.

This chain links TRBV4-1 with TRBJ2-3, with 7 positions matching TRBD2. This CDR3 is built from 14 residues. The V gene's germline CDR1 is MGHRA and CDR2 YSYEKL. V was pared by 1 base and J by 3 bases, with 1 base of the junction left unmatched. In nucleotides, the CDR3 is TGCGCCAGCAGCCAAGTCGGGAGGACAGATACGCAGTATTTT. As protein: CASSQVGRTDTQYF.

This clone was detected once. The chain employs TRBV6-5 and TRBJ1-5; tentative D call: TRBD1 (5 bases). This CDR3 comprises 14 residues. Per the germline V gene, CDR1 is MNHEY and CDR2 is SVGAGI. Trimming took off 7 bases at V and 2 bases at J, with 12 bases between the two ends. The CDR3 loop is CASNQGGRNQPQHF. CDR3 nucleotides: TGTGCCAGCAACCAGGGAGGGCGCAATCAGCCCCAGCATTTT.

In its sample, this clone was seen once. The sample contains more than one DNA sequence encoding this CDR3. The rearrangement joins TRBV28 to TRBJ2-7, with a weak D call TRBD1 (6 bases). The CDR3 is 14 amino acids. Germline CDR1 is MDHEN and CDR2 is SYDVKM. Trimming shortened V by 5 bases and J by 3 bases, and 14 bases separated the two germline ends. The DNA of the CDR3 is TGTGCCAGCAGTCCCGGGACACCCGTCTACGAGCAGTACTTC. Protein: CASSPGTPVYEQYF.

This rearrangement joins TRBV19 to TRBJ1-2; D gene uncertain. This CDR3 has 13 amino acids. Germline CDR1 and CDR2: LNHDA and SQIVND (reference sequence). With 2 bases removed from V and 3 bases from J, the gap between germline ends came to 7 bases. CDR3 residues: CASSITAYYGYTF. The CDR3, as DNA: TGTGCCAGTAGTATAACGGCTTACTATGGCTACACCTTC.

This chain joins TRBV10-2 and TRBJ2-7; maybe TRBD1 (5 bases). The germline V gene has CDR1 WSHSY and CDR2 SAAADI. CDR3 length: 14 residues. V was clipped by 3 bases and J by 3 bases, with 12 bases between them. CDR3 DNA sequence: TGCGCCAGCAGTGACTTGGCAGGGTACTACGAGCAGTACTTC. Protein product: CASSDLAGYYEQYF.

The rearrangement joins TRBV7-6 to TRBJ2-5, with 9 bases fitting TRBD1. The CDR3 sequence is 14 residues long. Germline V gives CDR1 SGHVS, CDR2 FNYEAQ. V was pared by 3 bases and J by 3 bases, with 2 bases of the junction left unmatched. CDR3 coding DNA: TGTGCCAGCAGCTTGACAGGGGGTAAAGAGACCCAGTACTTC. Translated: CASSLTGGKETQYF. Variable domain in full (rest from reference TRBV7-6 and TRBJ2-5): GAGVSQSPRYKVTKRGQDVALRCDPISGHVSLYWYRQALGQGPEFLTYFNYEAQQDKSGLPNDRFSAERPEGSISTLTIQRTEQRDSAMYRCASSLTGGKETQYFGPGTRLLVL.

V is TRBV7-2 and J is TRBJ1-3; TRBD1 matches 7 bases. V lost 5 bases, J lost 4 bases, and 5 bases stayed unmatched. The germline V gene encodes CDR1 SGHTA and CDR2 FQGNSA. The CDR3 totals 14 residues. The CDR3 region has the DNA TGTGCCAGCAGCCCGGGGACAGCCGGAAACACCATATATTTT. Its translation is CASSPGTAGNTIYF.

The genes are TRBV10-2 and TRBJ1-4; D gene unclear. Germline V gene data show CDR1 as WSHSY and CDR2 as SAAADI. This CDR3 contains 14 residues. V shed 6 bases and J shed 5 bases, with 13 bases lying between them. The CDR3 loop reads CASRATGSNEKLFF. The CDR3 DNA reads TGCGCCAGCAGAGCCACGGGGTCCAATGAAAAACTGTTTTTT.

The chain is built from TRBV11-2 and TRBJ1-1; the D is unclear. The CDR3 sequence is 12 residues long. V dropped 2 bases and J dropped 14 bases, with 15 bases sitting between them. Germline values: CDR1 SGHAT, CDR2 FQNNGV. In DNA, the CDR3 is TGTGCCAGCAGCTTAAAAGTCACAGCCACCTTCTTT. It is translated as CASSLKVTATFF.

V is TRBV7-9 and J is TRBJ2-2; D is ambiguous. The CDR3 runs 14 residues. Trimming stripped 5 bases from V and 1 base from J, with 8 bases between. Germline CDR1 is SEHNR and CDR2 is FQNEAQ (reference sequence). The CDR3 reads CASSAVGNTGELFF. CDR3 bases: TGTGCCAGCAGCGCGGTGGGGAACACCGGGGAGCTGTTTTTT.

This chain connects TRBV7-2 to TRBJ2-7; 7 nucleotides match TRBD2. Germline assignment: CDR1 SGHTA and CDR2 FQGNSA. Losses at the gene ends were 3 bases for V and 6 bases for J; bases not matched to a gene: 8. There are 14 residues in the CDR3. In DNA, the CDR3 is TGTGCCAGCAGCTTGGGACTATCGGTTTCCGAGCAGTACTTC. It encodes CASSLGLSVSEQYF.

V gene TRBV19 combines with J gene TRBJ1-4; TRBD1 might be the D (6 bases). The V end lost 7 bases, the J end lost 8 bases, and 14 bases lay between the germline ends. The CDR3 length is 13 residues. Germline CDR1 reads LNHDA; CDR2 reads SQIVND (reference sequence). The CDR3 spells CASKEQGREKLFF. The CDR3 DNA reads TGTGCCAGTAAGGAACAGGGAAGAGAAAAACTGTTTTTT.

The chain has TRBV5-1 and TRBJ2-6; D is possibly TRBD1 (5 bases). This CDR3 comprises 15 residues. CDR1 is SGHRS, CDR2 YFSETQ, per germline. V was shortened by 4 bases and J by 3 bases, with 11 bases between the two germline ends. CDR3 coding DNA: TGCGCCAGCAGCCCTACAGGCGGTGGGGCCAACGTCCTGACTTTC. As protein: CASSPTGGGANVLTF.

V usage is TRBV6-5 and J usage is TRBJ1-6; D is possibly TRBD1 (6 bases). CDR1 and CDR2 from the germline V gene are MNHEY and SVGAGI. This CDR3 is built from 13 residues. Trimming pared 2 bases from V and 7 bases from J, leaving 6 bases between. The CDR3 sequence is CASSYDRNSPLHF. CDR3 sequence (DNA): TGTGCCAGCAGTTACGACAGGAATTCACCCCTCCACTTT.

The genes are TRBV5-1 and TRBJ2-7; unclear D gene. Deletions cut 4 bases from V and 4 bases from J, with 12 bases between. CDR1 is SGHRS and CDR2 is YFSETQ in the germline V gene. The CDR3 has 13 amino acids. CDR3 nucleotide sequence: TGCGCCAGCAGCACCCCGGCGGTATACGAGCAGTACTTC. It encodes CASSTPAVYEQYF.

The chain couples TRBV28 to TRBJ1-2; 7 bases are a match to TRBD1. After removal of 8 bases from V and 2 bases from J, the junction contained 5 bases not matched to a gene. Germline V gene data show CDR1 as MDHEN and CDR2 as SYDVKM. CDR3 length: 13 amino acids. CDR3 sequence reads: CASGRGGNYGYTF. CDR3 in DNA: TGTGCCAGCGGGAGAGGGGGCAACTATGGCTACACCTTC.

The rearrangement joins TRBV28 to TRBJ1-4; TRBD1 agrees at 7 bases. Germline CDR1 and CDR2: MDHEN and SYDVKM. With V trimmed by 5 bases and J by 7 bases, 7 bases remained unmatched. The CDR3 sequence is 14 residues long. The CDR3 bases are TGTGCCAGCAGTACAGACAGGGTGTTTGAAAAACTGTTTTTT. Residues: CASSTDRVFEKLFF.

In its sample, this clone was seen once. The V gene is TRBV30, the J gene TRBJ2-1, with D maybe TRBD1 (6 bases). Germline-derived CDR1 and CDR2 are GTSNPN and SVGIG (reference sequence). V was pared by 5 bases and J by 2 bases, with 19 bases between. CDR3 length: 16 amino acids. The CDR3 coding sequence is TGTGCCTGGTTTTCCGCGAGGGGGAGCGCCTACAATGAGCAGTTCTTC. It yields the protein CAWFSARGSAYNEQFF. Based on the CDR3 plus reference TRBV30 and TRBJ2-1, the full variable domain is SQTIHQWPATLVQPVGSPLSLECTVEGTSNPNLYWYRQAAGRGLQLLFYSVGIGQISSEVPQNLSASRPQDRQFILSSKKLLLSDSGFYLCAWFSARGSAYNEQFFGPGTRLTVL.

With respect to this clone: Other DNA sequences in this specimen translate into the identical CDR3. CDR3 amino acids: CASSIGREAREQYF. The CDR3 bases are TGTGCCAGTAGTATAGGTCGGGAGGCTCGCGAGCAGTACTTC. The rearrangement uses TRBV19 and TRBJ2-7, with 7 bases matching TRBD2. V trimming: 1 base; J trimming: 6 bases; junction bases outside the gene matches: 6. The CDR3 is 14 amino acids. Germline assignment: CDR1 LNHDA and CDR2 SQIVND (reference sequence).

This clone has a single count. The same CDR3 is also encoded by other DNA sequences in this sample. The chain employs TRBV5-4 and TRBJ2-3; D remains ambiguous. The CDR3 has 15 amino acids. Trimming shortened V by 4 bases and J by 2 bases, and 14 bases separated the two germline ends. Looked up from germline, CDR1 is SGHNT and CDR2 is YYREEE (reference sequence). The CDR3 protein is CASSLGLAFTDTQYF. The DNA for the CDR3 is TGTGCCAGCAGCCTCGGGCTTGCGTTCACAGATACGCAGTATTTT.